Included here is one T cell receptor (beta chain) sequence, with context. Trimming took off 0 bases at V and 5 bases at J, with 8 bases between the two ends. Germline CDR1 MGHDK, CDR2 SYGVNS. The CDR3 spans 14 residues. This specimen comes from a study of Ad26.COV2.S vaccination and SARS-CoV-2 variants. In the study overall: In the COV1001 trial, the donor was in the Ad26.COV2.S arm.

TCRdb keeps only in-frame clones here, not all; method: immunoSEQ multiplex PCR. This table holds fewer than 900,000 clones, 80% to 90% found once. The treatment denotes: roughly 19 received Ad26.COV2.S at low or high dose, single or two shots; about 5 received placebo; per-sample allocation not given. Following the first vaccine or placebo injection, samples were taken on day 63. V is TRBV25-1 and J is TRBJ2-1; D may be TRBD1 or TRBD2 (5 bases each). This material consisted of peripheral blood, taken in a trial of Ad26.COV2.S vaccine versus placebo. The source of this sequence is a person aged 18-60 years who received the Ad26.COV2.S COVID-19 vaccine or a placebo. The CDR3 coding sequence is TGTGCCAGCAGTGAATATGGGACCAACAATGAGCAGTTCTTC. As protein: CASSEYGTNNEQFF.